The entry below gives a single T cell receptor (beta chain) sequence along with its context. The data stem from a study of blood T cell repertoires in COVID-19. In the study overall: The study drew acute and convalescent COVID-19 samples from the United States, Italy and Spain.

Repertoires were generated with immunoSEQ multiplex PCR, while TCRdb's copy carries only in-frame clones and drops some. The sample contains 130,000 or so clones, roughly 90% of which appear only once. Germline V gives CDR1 SGHTA, CDR2 FQGNSA. V was pared by 6 bases and J by 0 bases, with 14 bases between. CDR3 length equals 15 residues. The sample taken for sequencing was peripheral blood. V usage is TRBV7-2 and J usage is TRBJ2-5; a possible D gene is TRBD2 (6 bases). The TCR originated in a man between 65 and 79 years old with active COVID-19. This CDR3 reads CASSLRGKYQETQYF. The DNA of the CDR3 is TGTGCCAGCAGTCTCCGGGGGAAGTACCAAGAGACCCAGTACTTC.